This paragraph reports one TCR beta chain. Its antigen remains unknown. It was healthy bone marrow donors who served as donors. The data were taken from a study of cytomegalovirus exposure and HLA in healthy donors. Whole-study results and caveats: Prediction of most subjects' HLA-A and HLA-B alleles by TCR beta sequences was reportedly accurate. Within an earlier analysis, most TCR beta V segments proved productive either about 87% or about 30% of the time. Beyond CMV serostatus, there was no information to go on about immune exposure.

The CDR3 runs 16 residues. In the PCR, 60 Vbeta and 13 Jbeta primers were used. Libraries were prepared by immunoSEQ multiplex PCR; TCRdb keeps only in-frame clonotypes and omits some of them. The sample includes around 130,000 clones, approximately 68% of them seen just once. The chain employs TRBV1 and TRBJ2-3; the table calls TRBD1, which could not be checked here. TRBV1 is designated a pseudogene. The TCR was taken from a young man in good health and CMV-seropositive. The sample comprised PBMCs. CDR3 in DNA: TGCACCAGCAGCCAAGATTATCGGACAAGAACAGATACGCAGTATTTT. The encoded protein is CTSSQDYRTRTDTQYF.